Listed below are T cell receptor beta chains from one sample, sequenced in a study of blood T cell repertoires in COVID-19. Only in-frame clones appear in the TCRdb table, and some are missing; sequencing was by immunoSEQ multiplex PCR. The sample shows around 270,000 clones, 80% to 90% of them seen only once. The sample comprised PBMCs or T cells enriched from blood (not recorded which). These receptors all stem from a woman aged 40-49 years who had been exposed to COVID-19. Both conserved end residues are part of each CDR3. D genes are given only for firm matches. Size is omitted from some rows. Given values are once, few, many or a class for expanded clones.

v_call,clone_size,d_call,j_call,cdr3_aa,cdr3_nt
TRBV11-2,once,TRBD1,TRBJ2-1,CASSPRQGKYNEQFF,TGTGCCAGCAGCCCCAGACAGGGCAAGTACAATGAGCAGTTCTTC
TRBV6-5,NA,TRBD2,TRBJ2-1,CASSYLGLASENEQFF,TGTGCCAGCAGTTACCTCGGACTAGCATCGGAGAATGAGCAGTTCTTC
TRBV7-6,NA,TRBD1,TRBJ1-2,CASSSLRGTGLNYGYTF,TGTGCCAGCAGCTCACTTCGGGGGACAGGGTTGAACTATGGCTACACCTTC
TRBV4-3,NA,NA,TRBJ2-2,CASSQDLGRVGTGELFF,TGCGCCAGCAGCCAAGATTTAGGGAGAGTCGGGACCGGGGAGCTGTTTTTT
TRBV30,NA,TRBD2,TRBJ2-3,CAWDHIAGGADTQYF,TGTGCCTGGGACCATATAGCGGGGGGCGCAGATACGCAGTATTTT
TRBV7-9,NA,TRBD1,TRBJ1-4,CASSDTGEVYEKLFF,TGTGCCAGCAGCGACACAGGGGAGGTCTATGAAAAACTGTTTTTT
TRBV10-3,NA,NA,TRBJ1-2,CAISESTGNYGYTF,TGTGCCATCAGTGAGTCAACAGGGAACTATGGCTACACCTTC
TRBV19,NA,NA,TRBJ2-6,CASSNSPGANVLTF,TGTGCCAGTAGTAACTCCCCTGGGGCCAACGTCCTGACTTTC
TRBV28,NA,NA,TRBJ2-7,CASSQDQGAGEQYF,TGTGCCAGCAGCCAGGACCAGGGTGCAGGCGAGCAGTACTTC
TRBV29-1,NA,TRBD1,TRBJ2-3,CSVGDRAASSF,TGCAGCGTTGGGGACAGGGCCGCCTCCTCTTTT
TRBV9,NA,TRBD1,TRBJ2-2,CASSPLPGQGNTGELFF,TGTGCCAGCAGCCCCCTCCCGGGACAGGGGAACACCGGGGAGCTGTTTTTT
TRBV7-5,NA,NA,TRBJ2-2,CARSYVTGDCHTGELFF,TGTGCCAGAAGCTATGTAACGGGGGACTGCCATACCGGGGAGCTGTTTTTT
TRBV5-1,NA,NA,TRBJ1-2,CASSLDSVYGYTF,TGCGCCAGCAGCTTGGATTCAGTCTATGGCTACACCTTC
TRBV5-4,NA,TRBD1,TRBJ1-3,CASSTRTGVFQSGNTIYF,TGTGCCAGCAGCACGAGGACAGGGGTGTTTCAATCTGGAAACACCATATATTTT
TRBV27,NA,NA,TRBJ1-4,CASRSLGGSEKLFF,TGTGCCAGCCGGTCTCTGGGGGGGAGTGAAAAACTGTTTTTT
TRBV7-8,NA,NA,TRBJ1-4,CASSLEVRRDEKLFF,TGTGCCAGCAGCTTAGAGGTTCGACGGGATGAAAAACTGTTTTTT
TRBV28,NA,NA,TRBJ2-1,CASSFTGWGAINEQFF,TGTGCCAGCAGCTTCACAGGGTGGGGTGCAATCAATGAGCAGTTCTTC
TRBV9,NA,NA,TRBJ2-1,CASSVAGQSYNEQFF,TGTGCCAGCAGCGTAGCTGGGCAATCCTACAATGAGCAGTTCTTC
TRBV24-1,NA,NA,TRBJ2-3,CSTAGPTTTDTQYF,TGCTCTACCGCGGGGCCTACCACAACAGATACGCAGTATTTT
TRBV27,NA,TRBD2,TRBJ2-4,CATSKGTSGSVQYF,TGTGCCACCTCAAAAGGGACTAGCGGGAGTGTTCAGTACTTC
TRBV6-2/TRBV6-3,NA,NA,TRBJ1-2,CASSRAGNYGYTF,TGTGCCAGCAGCCGGGCGGGGAACTATGGCTACACCTTC
TRBV29-1,NA,NA,TRBJ2-1,CSVDKVGRVSSYNEQFF,TGCAGCGTTGATAAAGTGGGCAGGGTGAGTTCCTACAATGAGCAGTTCTTC
TRBV11-2,NA,NA,TRBJ2-7,CASSPGTREKQYF,TGTGCCAGCAGCCCTGGGACCCGGGAGAAGCAGTACTTC
TRBV10-3,NA,TRBD1,TRBJ1-4,CAISEGQGNEKLFF,TGTGCCATCAGTGAGGGACAGGGTAATGAAAAACTGTTTTTT
TRBV4-2,NA,TRBD2,TRBJ2-3,CASSQGGLASRYVDTQYF,TGTGCCAGCAGCCAGGGGGGACTAGCCTCACGCTACGTAGATACGCAGTATTTT
TRBV7-6,NA,TRBD1,TRBJ2-7,CASSPTGIEQYF,TGTGCCAGCAGCCCGACAGGGATCGAGCAGTACTTC
TRBV7-9,NA,NA,TRBJ1-1,CASSPEDTEAFF,TGTGCCAGCAGCCCAGAGGACACTGAAGCTTTCTTT
TRBV11-3,once,TRBD2,TRBJ2-5,CASSLGQSGGRQETQYF,TGTGCCAGCAGCTTAGGACAGTCGGGGGGTCGGCAAGAGACCCAGTACTTC
TRBV5-1,NA,TRBD1,TRBJ2-2,CASSRLSTGQGSGELFF,TGTGCCAGCAGCCGATTATCGACGGGACAGGGATCTGGGGAGCTGTTTTTT
TRBV7-3,once,TRBD2,TRBJ2-1,CASSPGTSGYNEQFF,TGTGCCAGCAGCCCCGGGACTAGCGGCTACAATGAGCAGTTCTTC
TRBV7-2,NA,NA,TRBJ1-5,CASSLEGGVNQPQHF,TGTGCCAGCAGCTTAGAGGGGGGGGTTAATCAGCCCCAGCATTTT
TRBV19,NA,NA,TRBJ2-1,CASSQGRVYNEQFF,TGTGCCAGTAGTCAGGGGAGAGTCTACAATGAGCAGTTCTTC
TRBV29-1,few,NA,TRBJ1-1,CSATKGVNTEAFF,TGCAGCGCCACCAAGGGAGTGAACACTGAAGCTTTCTTT
TRBV30,NA,NA,TRBJ2-7,CAWSGRPYEQYF,TGTGCCTGGAGTGGGCGGCCTTACGAGCAGTACTTC
TRBV20-1,NA,TRBD2,TRBJ2-2,CSASPGWRGRGGTGELFF,TGCAGTGCTAGTCCGGGCTGGCGAGGGAGGGGCGGCACCGGGGAGCTGTTTTTT
TRBV3-1/TRBV3-2,NA,TRBD2,TRBJ2-1,CASSQGLAGEQFF,TGTGCCAGCAGCCAGGGACTAGCGGGCGAGCAGTTCTTC
TRBV6-6,NA,NA,TRBJ2-7,CASSYSGGPYEQYF,TGTGCCAGCAGTTACAGTGGAGGCCCCTACGAGCAGTACTTC
TRBV5-1,NA,TRBD1,TRBJ1-1,CASSITQQGSTEAFF,TGTGCCAGCAGCATTACGCAACAGGGGTCCACTGAAGCTTTCTTT
TRBV18,NA,NA,TRBJ1-2,CASSPSREVGYTF,TGTGCCAGCTCACCATCCAGGGAGGTGGGCTACACCTTC
TRBV4-1,NA,TRBD2,TRBJ2-5,CASSHRSSGGAGETQYF,TGCGCCAGCAGCCACCGATCCAGCGGGGGGGCTGGGGAGACCCAGTACTTC
TRBV2,few,TRBD1,TRBJ2-7,CASSGTGRLTYEQYF,TGTGCCAGCAGTGGGACAGGGAGATTGACCTACGAGCAGTACTTC
TRBV10-3,NA,NA,TRBJ2-2,CATTGTTNTGELFF,TGTGCCACCACCGGGACAACGAACACCGGGGAGCTGTTTTTT
TRBV5-6,NA,TRBD1,TRBJ2-1,CASSPYRGPWDEQFF,TGTGCCAGCAGCCCATACAGGGGCCCCTGGGATGAGCAGTTCTTC
TRBV7-2,NA,NA,TRBJ1-6,CASSWDYYSPLHF,TGTGCCAGCAGCTGGGACTATTACTCACCCCTCCACTTT
TRBV7-2,NA,TRBD2,TRBJ2-1,CASSLAGGKNNEQFF,TGTGCCAGCAGCTTAGCGGGGGGGAAAAACAATGAGCAGTTCTTC
TRBV6-5,NA,NA,TRBJ2-1,CASSKDSNRADEQFF,TGTGCCAGCAGCAAGGACTCGAACAGGGCGGATGAGCAGTTCTTC
TRBV5-5,NA,TRBD1,TRBJ2-2,CASSLTTGEAGELFF,TGTGCCAGCAGCCTAACGACAGGGGAGGCCGGGGAGCTGTTTTTT
TRBV28,NA,NA,TRBJ2-7,CASSLQGIVSEQYF,TGTGCCAGCAGTTTACAGGGGATCGTTTCCGAGCAGTACTTC
TRBV5-5,NA,NA,TRBJ1-1,CASSLASGQPFF,TGTGCCAGCAGCTTGGCGTCAGGGCAGCCTTTCTTT
TRBV28,NA,TRBD2,TRBJ2-3,CASSSKRGGLPDTQYF,TGTGCCAGCAGTTCCAAGCGGGGGGGCCTGCCAGATACGCAGTATTTT
TRBV9,NA,NA,TRBJ1-1,CASSPSDRNTEAFF,TGTGCCAGCAGCCCATCGGACAGGAACACTGAAGCTTTCTTT
TRBV7-8,NA,TRBD1,TRBJ1-2,CASEPNPGQGGRSGYTF,TGTGCCAGCGAGCCAAACCCCGGACAGGGCGGACGGTCTGGCTACACCTTC
TRBV7-9,NA,NA,TRBJ1-1,CASSRTVNTEAFF,TGTGCCAGCAGCCGAACAGTGAACACTGAAGCTTTCTTT
TRBV19,NA,NA,TRBJ1-5,CASSVAWARDNNQPQHF,TGTGCCAGTAGTGTAGCTTGGGCCCGGGACAACAATCAGCCCCAGCATTTT
TRBV7-3,NA,NA,TRBJ1-1,CASSLIPRSMNTEAFF,TGTGCCAGCAGCTTAATTCCGAGAAGCATGAACACTGAAGCTTTCTTT
TRBV5-1,NA,NA,TRBJ1-4,CASSRQPSVSNEKLFF,TGTGCCAGCAGCCGACAACCGTCCGTATCTAATGAAAAACTGTTTTTT